This T cell receptor (beta chain) was obtained from a study of blood T cell repertoires in COVID-19. Study-wide context: Italy, Spain and the United States were the sources of the convalescent and acute COVID-19 samples.

In the authors' methods: Researchers report that nucleated cell counts were estimated from reference gene primer amplification. Some clones are missing from TCRdb's copy, which holds only in-frame ones; the method was immunoSEQ multiplex PCR. V and J calls and clone size are given by that table; D and trimming were obtained from the DNA. The data hold roughly 100,000 clones, with over 70% observed a single time. Germline loops: CDR1 SNHLY, CDR2 FYNNEI. This CDR3 comprises 16 residues. V was clipped by 6 bases and J by 5 bases, with 23 bases between them. This rearrangement joins TRBV2 to TRBJ2-7, with unresolved D. Sequenced material: peripheral blood. The TCR originated in a human donor in a cohort sampled during active COVID-19. CDR3 DNA: TGTGCCAGCAGGCGAGATCCTCACGAAGGTGGGCACGAGCAGTACTTC. It specifies CASRRDPHEGGHEQYF.